The 25 T cell receptor beta chains in this list originate from one sample, sequenced in a study of graft-versus-host responses after intestinal transplantation. The table came from immunoSEQ multiplex PCR; TCRdb's copy has only in-frame clones and leaves some out. The table lists fewer than 95,000 clones, about 95% of them singletons. Their recognized antigens are unknown. Here the sequenced sample was unstimulated CD4+ T cells sorted from spleen or lymph node cells, taken before transplant. These receptors were taken from a human donor who was the organ donor for an intestinal transplant.

On this clone: At the DNA level, this CDR3 is encoded by other sequences in the same sample as well. The chain recombines TRBV18 with TRBJ2-1; D is unresolved. The V gene's germline CDR1 is KGHSH and CDR2 LQKENI. V lost 0 bases and J 3 bases, leaving 9 bases between the germline ends. This CDR3 has 15 amino acids. CDR3 sequence (DNA): TGTGCCAGCTCACCACCGGGTCCGGTCTACAATGAGCAGTTCTTC. It is translated as CASSPPGPVYNEQFF.

The CDR3 nucleotides read TGTGCCAGCAGCTTAGTAGCCAGGTTCAGGGATACGCAGTATTTT. Protein: CASSLVARFRDTQYF. This chain links TRBV7-9 with TRBJ2-3; D is undetermined. The germline V gene encodes CDR1 SEHNR and CDR2 FQNEAQ (reference sequence). The CDR3 has 15 residues. Trimming removed 1 base at V and 6 bases at J, with 14 bases between.

The rearrangement links TRBV4-1 to TRBJ1-1; 7 bases are shared with TRBD1. Unmatched junction bases numbered 3, after V lost 4 bases and J lost 4 bases. CDR1 MGHRA and CDR2 YSYEKL come from the germline V gene. The CDR3 has 13 residues. The CDR3 coding sequence is TGCGCCAGCAGCCGATCAGGGGGCACTGAAGCTTTCTTT. Its translation: CASSRSGGTEAFF.

The chain uses TRBV18 and TRBJ1-4; D not resolved. Germline assignment: CDR1 KGHSH and CDR2 LQKENI. This CDR3 comprises 15 residues. V was shortened by 3 bases and J by 2 bases, with 10 bases between the two germline ends. The CDR3 is CASSPLGSTNEKLFF. CDR3 in DNA: TGTGCCAGCTCACCCCTAGGGTCGACTAATGAAAAACTGTTTTTT.

The genes are TRBV28 and TRBJ1-6; tentative D call: TRBD1 (5 bases). Germline V lookup: CDR1 MDHEN, CDR2 SYDVKM. The CDR3 has 13 residues. V shed 7 bases and J shed 5 bases, with 9 bases lying between them. Here the CDR3 DNA reads TGTGCCAGCAAGGGGTTTAATAATTCACCCCTCCACTTT. This gives the protein CASKGFNNSPLHF.

This chain joins TRBV19 and TRBJ1-1; D not resolved. The CDR3 is made up of 13 amino acids. Between the trimmed V and J ends, which lost 7 bases and 11 bases, there was a span of 20 bases. Per the germline V gene, CDR1 is LNHDA and CDR2 is SQIVND (reference sequence). The CDR3 DNA sequence: TGTGCCAGTACTGGGCAGTCGGCCGGAGGGGCTTTCTTT. This encodes CASTGQSAGGAFF.

The chain recombines TRBV28 with TRBJ1-5; tentative D call: TRBD1 (6 bases). V shed 1 base and J shed 7 bases, with 20 bases lying between them. CDR3 size: 17 residues. The V gene's germline CDR1 is MDHEN and CDR2 SYDVKM. The CDR3: CASSLSKGGSKQQPQHF. The CDR3 DNA reads TGTGCCAGCAGTTTATCCAAGGGGGGGAGTAAACAACAGCCCCAGCATTTT.

V and J are TRBV11-3 and TRBJ2-7, with 10 bases matching TRBD1. Germline V lookup: CDR1 SGHNT, CDR2 YENEEA. The CDR3 sequence is 15 residues long. J gave up 7 bases and V 3 bases, and 9 bases lay outside the gene matches. This CDR3 reads CASSFSGQGFTEQYF. The CDR3 bases are TGTGCCAGCAGCTTTTCGGGACAGGGGTTTACGGAGCAGTACTTC.

The DNA for the CDR3 is TGTGCCAGCAGTCCCGGACAGGGGGCCCCTCGGGCCAAAAACATTCAGTACTTC. It is translated as CASSPGQGAPRAKNIQYF. The chain joins TRBV5-8 to TRBJ2-4, with 11 bases that match TRBD1. Germline CDR1 is SGHTS and CDR2 is YDEGEE. CDR3 length: 18 residues. V shed 5 bases and J 1 base; nucleotides not matched to a gene: 11.

The chain couples TRBV6-6 to TRBJ1-6; the D is unclear. Trimming took off 0 bases at V and 8 bases at J, with 14 bases between the two ends. Looked up from germline, CDR1 is MNHNY and CDR2 is SVGAGI (reference sequence). The CDR3 loop spans 16 amino acids. CDR3 sequence (DNA): TGTGCCAGCAGTTACTCCCCGCCCGACGGGGATTCACCCCTCCACTTT. Protein sequence: CASSYSPPDGDSPLHF.

This clone was seen only once. The chain couples TRBV19 to TRBJ1-5; TRBD1 aligns across 7 bases. The germline CDR1 and CDR2 sequences are LNHDA and SQIVND (reference sequence). This CDR3 contains 13 residues. V shed 3 bases and J 6 bases; nucleotides not matched to a gene: 2. CDR3 nucleotide sequence: TGTGCCAGTAGTATGGACAGGCGTCAGCCCCAGCATTTT. Encoded protein: CASSMDRRQPQHF.

This sequence joins TRBV28 and TRBJ1-1; 7 bases line up with TRBD1. The germline V gene encodes CDR1 MDHEN and CDR2 SYDVKM. The CDR3 runs 16 residues. J was trimmed by 5 bases and V by 1 base; bases with no gene match: 10. The CDR3 DNA reads TGTGCCAGCAGTTTATCTACAGGGGCGGTACGTACTGAAGCTTTCTTT. Translation: CASSLSTGAVRTEAFF.

This chain connects TRBV29-1 to TRBJ2-3; D is uncertain. CDR1 and CDR2 (germline): SQVTM, ANQGSEA. The CDR3 contains 10 residues. With 3 bases removed from V and 9 bases from J, the gap between germline ends came to 7 bases. In DNA form, the CDR3 reads TGCAGCGTTGAGGCCTTCACGCAGTATTTT. Its protein is CSVEAFTQYF.

The genes are TRBV28 and TRBJ2-6; weak D call: TRBD2 (5 bases). Germline CDR1 reads MDHEN; CDR2 reads SYDVKM. V shed 3 bases and J shed 2 bases, with 20 bases lying between them. This CDR3 contains 19 residues. For the CDR3, the DNA is TGTGCCAGCAGTTTTGGTCTAGCAGTCACTATGCCTGGGGCCAACGTCCTGACTTTC. Its translation: CASSFGLAVTMPGANVLTF.

J is TRBJ1-1 and V is TRBV19, with 9 bases matching TRBD1. Germline CDR1 LNHDA, CDR2 SQIVND (reference sequence). CDR3 length equals 14 residues. J lost 4 bases, V lost 5 bases, and 5 bases had no gene match. As DNA, the CDR3 is TGTGCCAGTAGTGTAACAGGGGGCGGCACTGAAGCTTTCTTT. It encodes CASSVTGGGTEAFF.

The chain links TRBV7-3 to TRBJ2-3; 8 positions agree with TRBD2. This CDR3 region has 15 residues. V trimming: 5 bases; J trimming: 4 bases; junction bases outside the gene matches: 8. Germline CDR1 reads SGHTA; CDR2 reads FQGTGA. CDR3 bases: TGTGCCAGCAGCCTGTACGGGGGGGCGGCAGATACGCAGTATTTT. It specifies CASSLYGGAADTQYF.

This rearrangement joins TRBV6-5 to TRBJ1-4, with D perhaps TRBD1 (6 bases). This CDR3 has 14 amino acids. V lost 6 bases, J lost 11 bases, and 19 bases lay in between. Germline assignment: CDR1 MNHEY and CDR2 SVGAGI. In nucleotides, the CDR3 is TGTGCCAGCAGGGAACAGGGACTATCGGATAAACTGTTTTTT. Encoded protein: CASREQGLSDKLFF.

The J gene is TRBJ1-4, the V gene TRBV12-5; tentatively, D is TRBD1 (5 bases). The CDR3 consists of 15 residues. The germline V and J ends were trimmed by 1 base and 4 bases, with 10 bases remaining between them. CDR1 and CDR2 from the germline V gene are LGHNT and FRNRAP. Here the CDR3 DNA reads TGTGCTAGTGGTTTGGGACAGAGCGATAATGAAAAACTGTTTTTT. It codes for CASGLGQSDNEKLFF.

The chain combines TRBV9 with TRBJ2-1; D remains ambiguous. CDR3 length: 15 amino acids. Germline loops: CDR1 SGDLS, CDR2 YYNGEE. The V end was cut by 0 bases, the J end by 6 bases, with 13 bases between. This chain's CDR3 is CASSVEVWSSNEQFF. In nucleotides, the CDR3 is TGTGCCAGCAGCGTAGAGGTGTGGAGTTCCAATGAGCAGTTCTTC.

The genes are TRBV9 and TRBJ2-6; D unclear. The CDR3 sequence is 15 residues long. Germline V gene data show CDR1 as SGDLS and CDR2 as YYNGEE. V lost 1 base and J 0 bases, leaving 5 bases between the germline ends. The CDR3 loop reads CASSVRRSGANVLTF. The DNA for the CDR3 is TGTGCCAGCAGCGTACGGCGCTCTGGGGCCAACGTCCTGACTTTC.

V and J are TRBV9 and TRBJ2-3; TRBD1 matches at 10 bases. V lost 4 bases to trimming and J lost 4 bases; unmatched junction nucleotides: 9. This CDR3 contains 16 residues. Germline CDR1 SGDLS, CDR2 YYNGEE. Here the CDR3 reads CASSREDRGFADTQYF. DNA for the CDR3: TGTGCCAGCAGCAGAGAGGACAGGGGGTTTGCAGATACGCAGTATTTT.

The chain uses TRBV28 and TRBJ1-2; D is ambiguous. The CDR3 has 16 amino acids. Germline loops: CDR1 MDHEN, CDR2 SYDVKM. The germline V and J ends were trimmed by 1 base and 7 bases, with 19 bases remaining between them. CDR3 amino acids: CASSLSVSTSSSGYTF. CDR3 bases: TGTGCCAGCAGTTTATCAGTCTCAACCTCGTCCTCTGGCTACACCTTC.

The chain joins TRBV7-3 to TRBJ2-3; no clear D gene. CDR1 SGHTA and CDR2 FQGTGA come from the germline V gene. CDR3 size: 14 residues. Trimming left V 7 bases short and J 4 bases short, with 15 bases between. CDR3: CASTPSWAPDTQYF. The CDR3 DNA sequence: TGTGCCAGCACCCCCAGTTGGGCCCCAGATACGCAGTATTTT.

The V and J genes are TRBV28 and TRBJ1-5; no clear D gene. The ends were cut back, 3 bases at V and 0 bases at J, with 12 bases in the middle. This CDR3 contains 16 residues. Germline-derived CDR1 and CDR2 are MDHEN and SYDVKM. CDR3: CASSLAGSYSNQPQHF. The CDR3 DNA sequence: TGTGCCAGCAGTTTGGCCGGGAGTTATAGCAATCAGCCCCAGCATTTT.

V usage is TRBV29-1 and J usage is TRBJ2-3; TRBD2 matches at 8 bases. V gave up 2 bases and J gave up 5 bases; unmatched junction bases: 9. This CDR3 is built from 15 residues. The germline CDR1 and CDR2 sequences are SQVTM and ANQGSEA. CDR3: CSVELVAGIVDTQYF. The CDR3 DNA reads TGCAGCGTTGAATTGGTAGCGGGGATAGTAGATACGCAGTATTTT.